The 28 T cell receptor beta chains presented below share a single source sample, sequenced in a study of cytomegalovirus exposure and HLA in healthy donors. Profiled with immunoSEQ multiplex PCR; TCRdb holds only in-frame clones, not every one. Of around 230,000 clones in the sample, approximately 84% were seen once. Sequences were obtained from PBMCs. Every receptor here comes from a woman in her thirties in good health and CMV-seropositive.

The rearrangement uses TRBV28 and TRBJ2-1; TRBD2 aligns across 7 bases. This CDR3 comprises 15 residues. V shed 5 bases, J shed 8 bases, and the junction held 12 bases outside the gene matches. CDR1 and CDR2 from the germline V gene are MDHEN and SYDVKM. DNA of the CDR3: TGTGCCAGCAGTCTGGCGGGAGCAAGGTATGATGAGCAGTTCTTC. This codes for CASSLAGARYDEQFF.

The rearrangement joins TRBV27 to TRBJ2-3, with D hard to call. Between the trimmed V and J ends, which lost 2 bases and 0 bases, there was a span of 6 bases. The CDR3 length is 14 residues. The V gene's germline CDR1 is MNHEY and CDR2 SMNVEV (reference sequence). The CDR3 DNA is TGTGCCAGCAGTTTACCGGGTAGCACAGATACGCAGTATTTT. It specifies CASSLPGSTDTQYF.

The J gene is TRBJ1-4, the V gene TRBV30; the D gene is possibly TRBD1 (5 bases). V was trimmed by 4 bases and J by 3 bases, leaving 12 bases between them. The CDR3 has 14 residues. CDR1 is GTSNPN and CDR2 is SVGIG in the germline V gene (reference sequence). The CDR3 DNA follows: TGTGCCTGGAACGATGGGGGGTCTAATGAAAAACTGTTTTTT. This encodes CAWNDGGSNEKLFF.

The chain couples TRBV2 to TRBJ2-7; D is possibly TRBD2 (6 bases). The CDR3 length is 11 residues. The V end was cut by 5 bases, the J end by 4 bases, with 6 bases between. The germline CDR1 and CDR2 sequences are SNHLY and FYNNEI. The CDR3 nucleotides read TGTGCCAGCAGTAGCGGGTACGAGCAGTACTTC. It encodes CASSSGYEQYF.

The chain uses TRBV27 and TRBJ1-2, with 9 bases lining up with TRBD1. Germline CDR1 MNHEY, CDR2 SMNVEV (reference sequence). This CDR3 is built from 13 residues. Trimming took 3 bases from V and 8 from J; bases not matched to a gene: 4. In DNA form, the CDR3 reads TGTGCCAGCAGTTTCGGGACAGGGCTCGGCTACACCTTC. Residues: CASSFGTGLGYTF.

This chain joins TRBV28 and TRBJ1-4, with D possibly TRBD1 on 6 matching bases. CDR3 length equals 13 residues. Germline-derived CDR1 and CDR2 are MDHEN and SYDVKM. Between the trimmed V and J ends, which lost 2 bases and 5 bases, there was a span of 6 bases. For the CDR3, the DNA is TGTGCCAGCAGTTTACAGGGGAATGAAAAACTGTTTTTT. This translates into CASSLQGNEKLFF.

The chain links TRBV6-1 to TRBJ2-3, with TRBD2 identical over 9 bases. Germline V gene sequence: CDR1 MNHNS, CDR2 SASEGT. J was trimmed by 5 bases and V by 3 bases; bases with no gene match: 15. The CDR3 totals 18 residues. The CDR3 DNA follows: TGTGCCAGCAGTGAGAAAGGGGCGGGAGGGACTGCAGTAGATACGCAGTATTTT. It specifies CASSEKGAGGTAVDTQYF.

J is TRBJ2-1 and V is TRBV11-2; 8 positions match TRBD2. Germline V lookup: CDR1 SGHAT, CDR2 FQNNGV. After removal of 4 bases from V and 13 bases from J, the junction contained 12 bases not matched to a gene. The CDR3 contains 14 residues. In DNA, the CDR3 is TGTGCCAGCAGCTCTCTAGCGGGTAGCACTGGACAGTTCTTC. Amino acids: CASSSLAGSTGQFF. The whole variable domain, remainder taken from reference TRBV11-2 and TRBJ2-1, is EAGVAQSPRYKIIEKRQSVAFWCNPISGHATLYWYQQILGQGPKLLIQFQNNGVVDDSQLPKDRFSAERLKGVDSTLKIQPAKLEDSAVYLCASSSLAGSTGQFFGPGTRLTVL.

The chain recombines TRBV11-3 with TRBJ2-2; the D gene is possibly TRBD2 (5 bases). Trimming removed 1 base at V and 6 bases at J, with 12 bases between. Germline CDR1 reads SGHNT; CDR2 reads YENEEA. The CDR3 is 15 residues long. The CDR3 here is CASSLGGFAPGELFF. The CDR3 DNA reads TGTGCCAGCAGCTTAGGAGGGTTTGCACCCGGGGAGCTGTTTTTT.

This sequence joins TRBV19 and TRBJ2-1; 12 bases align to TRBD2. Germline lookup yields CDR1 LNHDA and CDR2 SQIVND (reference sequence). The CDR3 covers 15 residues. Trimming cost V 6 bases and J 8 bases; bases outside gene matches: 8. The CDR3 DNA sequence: TGTGCCAGTAGCGATCTAGCGGGAGGGCCCGATGAGCAGTTCTTC. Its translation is CASSDLAGGPDEQFF.

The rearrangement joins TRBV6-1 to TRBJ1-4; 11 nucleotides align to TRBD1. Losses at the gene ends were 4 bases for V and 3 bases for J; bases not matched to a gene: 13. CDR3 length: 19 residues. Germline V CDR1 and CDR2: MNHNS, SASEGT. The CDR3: CASSGTGQGGGEANEKLFF. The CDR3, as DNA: TGTGCCAGCAGTGGTACGGGACAGGGGGGAGGAGAAGCTAATGAAAAACTGTTTTTT.

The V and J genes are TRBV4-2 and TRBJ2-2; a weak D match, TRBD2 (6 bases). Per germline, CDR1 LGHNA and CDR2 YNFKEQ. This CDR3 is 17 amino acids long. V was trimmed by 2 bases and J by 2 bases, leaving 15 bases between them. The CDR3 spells CASSQSPGTLNTGELFF. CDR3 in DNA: TGTGCCAGCAGCCAATCTCCGGGGACTCTTAACACCGGGGAGCTGTTTTTT.

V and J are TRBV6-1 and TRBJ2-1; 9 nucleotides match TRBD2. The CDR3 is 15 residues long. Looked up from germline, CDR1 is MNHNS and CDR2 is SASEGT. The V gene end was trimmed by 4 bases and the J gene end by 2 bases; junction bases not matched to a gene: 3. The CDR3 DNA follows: TGTGCCAGCAGTGTTGGCGGGAGGGCCTACAATGAGCAGTTCTTC. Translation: CASSVGGRAYNEQFF.

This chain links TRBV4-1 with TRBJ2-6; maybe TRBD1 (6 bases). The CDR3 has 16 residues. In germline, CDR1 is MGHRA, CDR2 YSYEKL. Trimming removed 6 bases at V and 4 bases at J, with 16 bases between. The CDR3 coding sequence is TGCGCCAGCAGAACATTACAGGGTGCCGGGGCCAACGTCCTGACTTTC. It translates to CASRTLQGAGANVLTF.

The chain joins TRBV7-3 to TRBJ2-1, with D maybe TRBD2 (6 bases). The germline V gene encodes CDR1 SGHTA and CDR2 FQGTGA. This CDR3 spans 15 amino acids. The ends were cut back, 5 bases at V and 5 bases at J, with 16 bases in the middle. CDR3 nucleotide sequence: TGTGCCAGCAGCCAACCGGGACTGGCTCACAATGAGCAGTTCTTC. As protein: CASSQPGLAHNEQFF.

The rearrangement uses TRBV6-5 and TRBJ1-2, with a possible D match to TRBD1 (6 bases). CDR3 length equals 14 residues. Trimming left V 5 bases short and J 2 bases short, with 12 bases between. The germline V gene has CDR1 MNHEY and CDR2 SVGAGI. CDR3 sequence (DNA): TGTGCCAGCAGTGAAGGGGGAACAAACTATGGCTACACCTTC. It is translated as CASSEGGTNYGYTF.

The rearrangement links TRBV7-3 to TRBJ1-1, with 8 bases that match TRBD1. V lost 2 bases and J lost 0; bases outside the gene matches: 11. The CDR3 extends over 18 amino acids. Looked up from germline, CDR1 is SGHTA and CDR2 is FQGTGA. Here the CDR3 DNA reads TGTGCCAGCAGCTTAGTTGCAGGGGGCTCTGGGATGAACACTGAAGCTTTCTTT. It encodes CASSLVAGGSGMNTEAFF.

In DNA form, the CDR3 reads TGTGCCATCAGTATCGGACTAGCGGGAGGGCGAGCTTACGAGCAGTACTTC. It is translated as CAISIGLAGGRAYEQYF. The V gene is TRBV10-3, the J gene TRBJ2-7, with 15 bases that match TRBD2. CDR1 is ENHRY and CDR2 is SYGVKD in the germline V gene. The CDR3 loop spans 17 amino acids. Germline trimming cut 5 bases from V and 4 bases from J; bases unmatched to any gene: 9.

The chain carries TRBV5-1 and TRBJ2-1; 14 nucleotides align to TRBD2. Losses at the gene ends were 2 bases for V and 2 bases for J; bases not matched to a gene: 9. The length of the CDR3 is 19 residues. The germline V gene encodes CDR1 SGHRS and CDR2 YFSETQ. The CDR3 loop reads CASSFPGTSGSSTYNEQFF. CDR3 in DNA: TGCGCCAGCAGCTTCCCCGGGACTAGCGGGAGCAGTACCTACAATGAGCAGTTCTTC. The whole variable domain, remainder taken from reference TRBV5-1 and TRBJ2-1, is KAGVTQTPRYLIKTRGQQVTLSCSPISGHRSVSWYQQTPGQGLQFLFEYFSETQRNKGNFPGRFSGRQFSNSRSEMNVSTLELGDSALYLCASSFPGTSGSSTYNEQFFGPGTRLTVL.

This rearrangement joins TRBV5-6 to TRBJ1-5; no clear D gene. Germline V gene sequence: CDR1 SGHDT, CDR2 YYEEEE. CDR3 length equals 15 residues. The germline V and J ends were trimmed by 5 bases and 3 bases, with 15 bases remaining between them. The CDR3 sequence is CASRSSWQNNQPQHF. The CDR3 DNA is TGTGCCAGCAGATCGTCGTGGCAGAACAATCAGCCCCAGCATTTT. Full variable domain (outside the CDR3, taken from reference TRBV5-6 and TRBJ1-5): DAGVTQSPTHLIKTRGQQVTLRCSPKSGHDTVSWYQQALGQGPQFIFQYYEEEERQRGNFPDRFSGHQFPNYSSELNVNALLLGDSALYLCASRSSWQNNQPQHFGDGTRLSIL.

The CDR3 region is CASSLVAELYEQYF. CDR3 DNA: TGCGCCAGCAGCTTGGTCGCGGAGCTCTACGAGCAGTACTTC. The V gene is TRBV5-1, the J gene TRBJ2-7; D call uncertain. This CDR3 spans 14 amino acids. Between the trimmed V and J ends, which lost 0 bases and 3 bases, there was a span of 10 bases. The germline V gene encodes CDR1 SGHRS and CDR2 YFSETQ.

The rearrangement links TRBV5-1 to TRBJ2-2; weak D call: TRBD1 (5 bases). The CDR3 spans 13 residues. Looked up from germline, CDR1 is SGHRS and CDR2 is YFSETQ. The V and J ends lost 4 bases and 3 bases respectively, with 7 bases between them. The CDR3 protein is CASSPGYTGELFF. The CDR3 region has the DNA TGCGCCAGCAGCCCAGGGTACACCGGGGAGCTGTTTTTT.

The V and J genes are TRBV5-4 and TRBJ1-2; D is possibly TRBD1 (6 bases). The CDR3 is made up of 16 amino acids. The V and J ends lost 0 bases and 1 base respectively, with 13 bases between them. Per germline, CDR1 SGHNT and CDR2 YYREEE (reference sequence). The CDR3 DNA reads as TGTGCCAGCAGCTTGGACGCCGGGACAAGTAACTATGGCTACACCTTC. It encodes CASSLDAGTSNYGYTF.

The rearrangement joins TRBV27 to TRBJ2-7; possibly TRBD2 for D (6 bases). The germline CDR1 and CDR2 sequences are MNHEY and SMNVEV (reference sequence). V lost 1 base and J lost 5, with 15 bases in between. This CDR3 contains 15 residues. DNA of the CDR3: TGTGCCAGCAGTTTATTCATCGGGAGAAGCGACGAGCAGTACTTC. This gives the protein CASSLFIGRSDEQYF.

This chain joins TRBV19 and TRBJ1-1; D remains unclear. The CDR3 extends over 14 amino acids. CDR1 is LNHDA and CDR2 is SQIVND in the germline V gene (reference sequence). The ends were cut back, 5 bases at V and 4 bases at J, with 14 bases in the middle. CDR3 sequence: CASSLRLSGTEAFF. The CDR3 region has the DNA TGTGCCAGTAGTCTACGACTAAGTGGCACTGAAGCTTTCTTT.

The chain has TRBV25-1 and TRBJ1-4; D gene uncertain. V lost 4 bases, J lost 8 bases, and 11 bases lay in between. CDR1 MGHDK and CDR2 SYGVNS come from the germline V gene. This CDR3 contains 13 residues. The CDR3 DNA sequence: TGTGCCAGCAGTGTAGGCGGGTACGAAAAACTGTTTTTT. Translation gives CASSVGGYEKLFF. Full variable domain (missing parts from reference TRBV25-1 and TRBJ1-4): EADIYQTPRYLVIGTGKKITLECSQTMGHDKMYWYQQDPGMELHLIHYSYGVNSTEKGDLSSESTVSRIRTEHFPLTLESARPSHTSQYLCASSVGGYEKLFFGSGTQLSVL.

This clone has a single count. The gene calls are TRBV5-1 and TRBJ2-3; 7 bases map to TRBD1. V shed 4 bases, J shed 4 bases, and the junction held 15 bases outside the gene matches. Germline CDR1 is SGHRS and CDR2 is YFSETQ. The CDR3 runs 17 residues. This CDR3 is CASSHPPGQLTSDTQYF. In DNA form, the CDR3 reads TGCGCCAGCAGCCACCCCCCGGGACAGTTAACCTCAGATACGCAGTATTTT.

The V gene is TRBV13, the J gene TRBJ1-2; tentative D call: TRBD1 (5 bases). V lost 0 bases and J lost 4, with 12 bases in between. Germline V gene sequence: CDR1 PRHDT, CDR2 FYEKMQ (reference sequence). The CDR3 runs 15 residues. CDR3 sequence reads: CASSLGRGDTYGYTF. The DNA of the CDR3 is TGTGCCAGCAGCTTAGGAAGGGGCGATACCTATGGCTACACCTTC.